These T cell receptor beta chains were read from a single sample in a study of radiotherapy plus CTLA-4 blockade in lung cancer. Sequencing used immunoSEQ multiplex PCR; TCRdb keeps in-frame clones, though not all of them. The table shows about 78,000 clones, with more than 85% occurring only once. Material: peripheral blood, obtained from a patient treated with radiotherapy plus ipilimumab. These receptors were obtained from a human donor with non-small cell lung cancer who had stable disease on radiotherapy plus ipilimumab. Each CDR3 is given with its conserved first and last residue. The D gene is left open where the match is weak. Size is stated for part of the rows, as once, few or many counts, or as a class when the clone is expanded.

V gene,D gene,clone size,J gene,CDR3 DNA,CDR3 protein
TRBV4-1,NA,few,TRBJ2-2,TGCGCCAGCAGCCAAGTCCGGGTCTCCACCGGGGAGCTGTTTTTT,CASSQVRVSTGELFF
TRBV5-1,TRBD2,NA,TRBJ2-7,TGCGCCAGCAGCTTGGACCCAGGACTAGCGGGAAGCTCCTACGAGCAGTACTTC,CASSLDPGLAGSSYEQYF
TRBV27,TRBD1,NA,TRBJ1-6,TGTGCCAGCACCCCCGACAGGGGGCGGTCACCCCTCCACTTT,CASTPDRGRSPLHF
TRBV13,TRBD2,NA,TRBJ2-7,TGTGCCAGCAGCTCTTGGGGCGGGAGGGACGAGCAGTACTTC,CASSSWGGRDEQYF
TRBV2,NA,NA,TRBJ2-1,TGTGCCAGCAGACAGGGTAAGCCCAATGAGCAGTTCTTC,CASRQGKPNEQFF
TRBV27,NA,NA,TRBJ2-7,TGTGCCAGCTACTATACCGGTGTGCAGTACTTC,CASYYTGVQYF
TRBV28,NA,NA,TRBJ1-5,TGTGCCAGCGGGAAGGGGGGGAGTAGCAATCAGCCCCAGCATTTT,CASGKGGSSNQPQHF
TRBV6-6,TRBD1,few,TRBJ2-7,TGTGCCAGCAGTCCTCGGGACAGGGGCGAGCAGTACTTC,CASSPRDRGEQYF
TRBV7-2,NA,NA,TRBJ2-5,TGTGCCAGCAGCTTAATTGTGGGCGTCCAAGAGACCCAGTACTTC,CASSLIVGVQETQYF
TRBV18,NA,NA,TRBJ1-4,TGTGCCAGCTCACCCGCCCCGGGGCTTAATGAAAAACTGTTTTTT,CASSPAPGLNEKLFF
TRBV9,NA,once,TRBJ2-1,TGTGCCAGCGCACGACGGGAAAACTACAATGAGCAGTTCTTC,CASARRENYNEQFF
TRBV19,NA,NA,TRBJ1-6,TGTGCCAGTAGTATTGGACAGCCTACCAATTCACCCCTCCACTTT,CASSIGQPTNSPLHF
TRBV6-1,NA,NA,TRBJ2-2,TGTGCCAGCAGTGAAATTAGAGGGCGAAAGAACACCGGGGAGCTGTTTTTT,CASSEIRGRKNTGELFF
TRBV6-1,NA,NA,TRBJ2-2,TGTGCCAGCAGCCTTCTTTCGAACACCGGGGAGCTGTTTTTT,CASSLLSNTGELFF
TRBV7-8,NA,NA,TRBJ1-6,TGTGCCAGCAGCTCCTACAGGTTTGCCTCCTATAATTCACCCCTCCACTTT,CASSSYRFASYNSPLHF
TRBV28,NA,NA,TRBJ1-6,TGTGCCAGCAGTTGGGGCACGGATTCACCCCTCCACTTT,CASSWGTDSPLHF
TRBV30,NA,NA,TRBJ2-5,TGTGCCTGGAGGACAGAGCAAGAGACCCAGTACTTC,CAWRTEQETQYF
TRBV28,NA,once,TRBJ2-4,TGTGCCAGCAGAAGTCTGCAGGGTGCAAAAAACATTCAGTACTTC,CASRSLQGAKNIQYF
TRBV7-7,NA,NA,TRBJ2-5,TGTGCTAGCAGCTTAGTCCCCGGACCCGGCGGGACCCAGTACTTC,CASSLVPGPGGTQYF
TRBV27,NA,once,TRBJ2-7,TGTGCCAGCAGTTTGTTCAGGGGCGACGAGCAGTACTTC,CASSLFRGDEQYF
TRBV10-3,NA,NA,TRBJ1-5,TGTGCCATCAGTGAGTCAGGGGATGGGGATTATAGCAATCAGCCCCAGCATTTT,CAISESGDGDYSNQPQHF
TRBV19,TRBD1,NA,TRBJ1-1,TGTGCCAGTAGTAGGACAGGGTTCGAAAGCTCTGAAGCTTTCTTT,CASSRTGFESSEAFF
TRBV5-1,NA,NA,TRBJ1-2,TGCGCCAGCAGCTTGGGTGTGGGGACCCCAGTGGAAGCTAACTATGGCTACACCTTC,CASSLGVGTPVEANYGYTF
TRBV18,NA,NA,TRBJ1-3,TGTGCCAGCTCACGGGACAACTCTGGAAACACCATATATTTT,CASSRDNSGNTIYF
TRBV6-4,TRBD1,NA,TRBJ1-4,TGTGCCAGCAGTGACTCGTACGGGACAGGGTCTGAAAAACTGTTTTTT,CASSDSYGTGSEKLFF
TRBV4-1,TRBD2,few,TRBJ2-1,TGCGCCAGCACCGGGACTAGCATAGGCAATGAGCAGTTCTTC,CASTGTSIGNEQFF
TRBV6-1,TRBD1,NA,TRBJ1-2,TGTGCCATCGGACAGGGGGCTGGGGGCTACACCTTC,CAIGQGAGGYTF
TRBV18,NA,NA,TRBJ2-3,TGTGCCAGCTCACCCGGGACAAGTAGCACAGATACGCAGTATTTT,CASSPGTSSTDTQYF
TRBV5-1,TRBD1,NA,TRBJ2-7,TGCGCCAGCAGCTTGGGTACAGGGGGTTCGATTGCCTACGAGCAGTACTTC,CASSLGTGGSIAYEQYF
TRBV5-4,NA,NA,TRBJ1-4,TGTGCCAGCAGCCTGGCCGCGGGGCTGGGTGAAAAACTGTTTTTT,CASSLAAGLGEKLFF
TRBV5-1,TRBD2,once,TRBJ2-5,TGCGCCAGCAGCTTGGGGGGACTAGCGGGAGCTCGAGAGACCCAGTACTTC,CASSLGGLAGARETQYF
TRBV18,NA,NA,TRBJ2-2,TGTGCCAGCTCAACGCGACAGAGGGGGACCGGGGAGCTGTTTTTT,CASSTRQRGTGELFF
TRBV10-2,NA,NA,TRBJ1-2,TGCGCCAGCAGTGAGGTGGGGAGAGCTAACTATGGCTACACCTTC,CASSEVGRANYGYTF
TRBV30,TRBD1,NA,TRBJ2-5,TGTGCCTGGAGTCACACCGGGACAGGAGAAAGGGAGACCCAGTACTTC,CAWSHTGTGERETQYF
TRBV28,NA,NA,TRBJ1-1,TGTGCCAGCGCCGAGATTCTGAACACTGAAGCTTTCTTT,CASAEILNTEAFF
TRBV4-1,NA,NA,TRBJ1-2,TGCGCCAGCAGCCCGACGGGCAGTGGCTACACCTTC,CASSPTGSGYTF
TRBV5-1,NA,few,TRBJ2-7,TGCGCCAGCAGCCCGGCGGGGGCGAGCTCCTACGAGCAGTACTTC,CASSPAGASSYEQYF
TRBV6-4,NA,NA,TRBJ1-1,TGTGCCAGCAGTGAACTGCGACATCTTAACACTGAAGCTTTCTTT,CASSELRHLNTEAFF
TRBV18,NA,NA,TRBJ1-2,TGTGCCAGCTCACCCGGCCTCAGGGTAAACTATGGCTACACCTTC,CASSPGLRVNYGYTF
TRBV5-5,NA,NA,TRBJ1-6,TGTGCCAGCAGCCAGGAAACTAATTCACCCCTCCACTTT,CASSQETNSPLHF
TRBV11-2,NA,NA,TRBJ1-4,TGTGCCAGCAGCTTTTTATCTGGAAAACTGTTTTTT,CASSFLSGKLFF
TRBV27,NA,NA,TRBJ1-1,TGTGCCAGCAGGGGGATGTGGGCAGGGGAGGGTGAAGCTTTCTTT,CASRGMWAGEGEAFF
TRBV27,NA,NA,TRBJ2-1,TGTGCCAGCAGCCGAACGCGGGGCAACTACAATGAGCAGTTCTTC,CASSRTRGNYNEQFF
TRBV27,NA,NA,TRBJ2-1,TGTGCCAGCAGTTTCCGTGACCTGAGTGAGCAGTTCTTC,CASSFRDLSEQFF